The clone carrying this T cell receptor beta chain was recorded at least ten times. These data come from a study of T cells in Graves' hyperthyroidism and ophthalmopathy. The source material, RNA transcripts, was used to amplify TCR beta CDR3 regions. The TCR CDR3 was amplified in a first-round RT-PCR using the HTBI primer set. TCRdb recomputed calls from the multiplex PCR reads with MiXCR, one row per CDR3 protein. This sample carries roughly 100,000 distinct CDR3 sequences, over 45% of them seen once, and the ten largest clones take approximately 30%. This TCR was recovered from a man aged 35 to 55 with Graves' hyperthyroidism. The sequencing sample was made of blood.

CDR3 protein: CASSFWGETQYF. The CDR3, as DNA: TGTGCCAGCAGTTTTTGGGGAGAGACCCAGTACTTC. V is TRBV6-6 and J is TRBJ2-5; D not resolved. In germline, CDR1 is MNHNY, CDR2 SVGAGI (reference sequence). The V and J ends lost 4 bases and 4 bases respectively, with 7 bases between them. The CDR3 totals 12 residues.